The TCR beta chain described here comes from a study of cytomegalovirus exposure and HLA in healthy donors. Whole-study results and caveats: In a later analysis, at a false discovery rate of 0.05, about 15,000 TCR beta sequences were associated with HLA alleles. Some TCR beta chains (roughly 150 of them) were listed as cytomegalovirus-associated.

The CDR3 has 13 residues. Germline V gene data show CDR1 as MNHNY and CDR2 as SVGAGI (reference sequence). The V gene lost 0 bases and the J gene lost 6 bases, with 8 bases spanning the gap. Nominally healthy donors were sampled, though unrecorded immune exposures were likely. In regard to this clone: Its antigen remains unidentified.

PCR was performed using 60 Vbeta and 13 Jbeta primers. Clones were read by immunoSEQ multiplex PCR, and TCRdb kept only the in-frame ones, dropping some. The data contain some 180,000 clones, over 75% of them seen just once; the ten biggest clones take up less than 3.5%. This clonotype originated in a woman aged 25-40 years in good health and CMV-seronegative. The V gene is TRBV6-6, the J gene TRBJ1-1; D is ambiguous. The sequenced material came from PBMCs. CDR3 coding DNA: TGTGCCAGCAGTTACTCGATCCCGGCTGAAGCTTTCTTT. Translating it yields CASSYSIPAEAFF.